These 19 T cell receptor beta chains share one sample of origin, sequenced in a study of hypomethylating agent response in myelodysplastic syndrome. Measured with immunoSEQ multiplex PCR; TCRdb has only the in-frame clones, and not every one. The sample holds almost 7,500 clones, around 84% seen once. Specimen: bone marrow, collected before or after starting hypomethylating agent treatment for myelodysplastic syndrome (not recorded which). The receptors come from a human donor with myelodysplastic syndrome.

This clone came up once. The chain is built from TRBV6-5 and TRBJ2-3, with 13 bases that match TRBD2. Germline CDR1 is MNHEY and CDR2 is SVGAGI. The CDR3 totals 13 residues. J lost 14 bases, V lost 5 bases, and 7 bases had no gene match. CDR3 bases: TGTGCCAGCAGTCTTGGGACTAGCGGGGTGGTGTATTTT. It codes for CASSLGTSGVVYF.

This CDR3 reads CASSQGQAANYGYTF. The CDR3 DNA reads TGCGCCAGCAGCCAAGGACAGGCTGCTAACTATGGCTACACCTTC. The chain recombines TRBV4-3 with TRBJ1-2, with D possibly TRBD1 on 6 matching bases. V was clipped by 1 base and J by 0 bases, with 9 bases between them. Germline V gene data show CDR1 as LGHNA and CDR2 as YSLEER. This CDR3 has 15 residues.

The chain combines TRBV11-2 with TRBJ2-3; no firm D call. This CDR3 is built from 12 residues. With 6 bases removed from V and 6 bases from J, the gap between germline ends came to 10 bases. Germline CDR1 SGHAT, CDR2 FQNNGV. DNA of the CDR3: TGTGCCAGCAGTCTCGTAGTGGATACGCAGTATTTT. Amino acids: CASSLVVDTQYF.

The chain joins TRBV29-1 to TRBJ1-5; D gene unclear. The length of the CDR3 is 15 residues. V was pared by 3 bases and J by 7 bases, with 19 bases between. Germline values: CDR1 SQVTM, CDR2 ANQGSEA. The CDR3 DNA is TGCAGCGTTGAGGGAGGGCTCCAGGCTACACAGCCCCAGCATTTT. It is translated as CSVEGGLQATQPQHF.

The chain recombines TRBV7-2 with TRBJ2-5; the D gene is possibly TRBD1 (7 bases). With the DNA end fitting TRBJ2-7 better, the J assignment may be wrong. The CDR3 is 14 residues long. Per the germline V gene, CDR1 is SGHTA and CDR2 is FQGNSA. The CDR3 bases are TGTGCCACCGAGAGGGCAGGGGGGTCGTACGAGCAGTACTTC. The encoded protein is CATERAGGSYEQYF.

This clone occurred once. This rearrangement joins TRBV4-1 to TRBJ2-4, with TRBD1 matching over 10 bases. Trimming took 0 bases from V and 1 from J; bases not matched to a gene: 15. The length of the CDR3 is 21 residues. CDR1 is MGHRA, CDR2 YSYEKL, per germline. The CDR3 loop is CASSQEEDRGLLSWAKNIQYF. The CDR3 nucleotides are TGCGCCAGCAGCCAAGAAGAAGACAGGGGGCTTCTCTCATGGGCCAAAAACATTCAGTACTTC.

The V call is TRBV6-1, the J call TRBJ1-3; TRBD1 might be the D (5 bases). The CDR3 length is 17 residues. Between the trimmed V and J ends, which lost 2 bases and 0 bases, there was a span of 14 bases. Germline V gene data show CDR1 as MNHNS and CDR2 as SASEGT. DNA for the CDR3: TGTGCCAGCAGTGAACTCCCAGGGCGATACTCTGGAAACACCATATATTTT. Translation gives CASSELPGRYSGNTIYF.

The chain carries TRBV30 and TRBJ2-1; 7 bases are a match to TRBD2. This CDR3 has 15 residues. V lost 0 bases, J lost 4 bases, and 6 bases stayed unmatched. CDR1 is GTSNPN, CDR2 SVGIG, per germline (reference sequence). CDR3 DNA: TGTGCCTGGAGTGTACTGGGGGGGGGATACAATGAGCAGTTCTTC. It is translated as CAWSVLGGGYNEQFF.

The chain uses TRBV6-4 and TRBJ1-5; D not certain. Germline V gene data show CDR1 as MRHNA and CDR2 as SNTAGT. The CDR3 has 13 amino acids. The V end lost 10 bases, the J end lost 7 bases, and 17 bases lay between the germline ends. CDR3 protein: CANRTRLGQPQHF. CDR3 DNA: TGTGCCAACCGAACACGCTTAGGCCAGCCCCAGCATTTT.

V and J are TRBV5-1 and TRBJ1-6; D unresolved. The CDR3 covers 16 residues. Germline CDR1 and CDR2: SGHRS and YFSETQ. V dropped 4 bases and J dropped 3 bases, with 14 bases sitting between them. The CDR3 spells CASSPGLGYYNSPLHF. In DNA form, the CDR3 reads TGCGCCAGCAGCCCGGGTCTTGGGTACTATAATTCACCCCTCCACTTT.

The J gene is TRBJ2-3, the V gene TRBV13; D gene unclear. This CDR3 contains 12 residues. With 4 bases removed from V and 1 base from J, the gap between germline ends came to 3 bases. The germline gives CDR1 PRHDT, CDR2 FYEKMQ (reference sequence). The CDR3 region is CASSSGTDTQYF. The CDR3 nucleotides read TGTGCCAGCAGCTCGGGCACAGATACGCAGTATTTT.

In this sample, this clone turned up a few times. The J gene is TRBJ1-2, the V gene TRBV6-5; D is possibly TRBD1 (5 bases). Trimming removed 0 bases at V and 7 bases at J, with 15 bases between. Germline V CDR1 and CDR2: MNHEY, SVGAGI. The CDR3 covers 15 residues. CDR3 coding DNA: TGTGCCAGCAGTTACTCGACAGCAGCAACTTCTGGCTACACCTTC. This codes for CASSYSTAATSGYTF.

The chain recombines TRBV5-1 with TRBJ2-5, with TRBD2 identical over 8 bases. This CDR3 comprises 14 residues. CDR1 is SGHRS, CDR2 YFSETQ, per germline. Trimming cost V 5 bases and J 2 bases; bases outside gene matches: 5. CDR3 residues: CASSLSGAQETQYF. The DNA for the CDR3 is TGCGCCAGCAGTCTTAGCGGGGCTCAAGAGACCCAGTACTTC.

The chain carries TRBV5-4 and TRBJ2-3; weak D call: TRBD1 (6 bases). This CDR3 is 14 amino acids long. Germline lookup yields CDR1 SGHNT and CDR2 YYREEE (reference sequence). Trimming took 0 bases from V and 5 from J, leaving 10 bases between them. The CDR3 spells CASSLGGQGDTQYF. The CDR3 DNA reads TGTGCCAGCAGCTTGGGGGGGCAGGGAGATACGCAGTATTTT. Using reference TRBV5-4 and TRBJ2-3 for the parts outside the CDR3, the full variable domain is ETGVTQSPTHLIKTRGQQVTLRCSSQSGHNTVSWYQQALGQGPQFIFQYYREEENGRGNFPPRFSGLQFPNYSSELNVNALELDDSALYLCASSLGGQGDTQYFGPGTRLTVL.

The chain employs TRBV25-1 and TRBJ1-5, with a possible D match to TRBD1 (5 bases). Germline V lookup: CDR1 MGHDK, CDR2 SYGVNS. There are 15 residues in the CDR3. The V end lost 3 bases, the J end lost 2 bases, and 11 bases lay between the germline ends. DNA of the CDR3: TGTGCCAGCAGTGATACAGGTTCGGGCAATCAGCCCCAGCATTTT. As protein: CASSDTGSGNQPQHF.

The rearrangement links TRBV25-1 to TRBJ1-1; 10 bases agree with TRBD1. Germline-derived CDR1 and CDR2 are MGHDK and SYGVNS. The CDR3 is 15 amino acids. Trimming removed 3 bases from V and 4 bases from J; junction bases left unmatched: 5. CDR3 region: CASSDGQGVGTEAFF. CDR3 coding DNA: TGTGCCAGCAGTGATGGACAGGGGGTGGGCACTGAAGCTTTCTTT.

The V and J genes are TRBV14 and TRBJ2-4; the match to TRBD1 covers 9 bases. The V gene's germline CDR1 is SGHDN and CDR2 FVKESK. The CDR3 length is 15 residues. The V gene end was trimmed by 4 bases and the J gene end by 8 bases; junction bases not matched to a gene: 9. The CDR3 loop is CASSPVTGGWDIQYF. The DNA for the CDR3 is TGTGCCAGCAGCCCCGTCACAGGGGGCTGGGACATTCAGTACTTC.

This clone was seen a single time. This rearrangement joins TRBV9 to TRBJ1-1; possible D gene TRBD1, 5 bases. Germline V CDR1 and CDR2: SGDLS, YYNGEE. This CDR3 spans 15 amino acids. The V end was cut by 3 bases, the J end by 3 bases, with 15 bases between. The CDR3 bases are TGTGCCAGCAGCGAAACCCGCGGGGCGTACACTGAAGCTTTCTTT. Protein sequence: CASSETRGAYTEAFF.

This clone was seen a single time. This sequence joins TRBV7-2 and TRBJ2-2; 7 positions agree with TRBD2. The CDR3 loop spans 16 amino acids. Germline assignment: CDR1 SGHTA and CDR2 FQGNSA. The trim removed 8 bases at V and 0 bases at J, leaving 9 bases unmatched. The CDR3 coding sequence is TGTGCCAGCTCACTCGTTGGGGGGGCGAACACCGGGGAGCTGTTTTTT. It codes for CASSLVGGANTGELFF.